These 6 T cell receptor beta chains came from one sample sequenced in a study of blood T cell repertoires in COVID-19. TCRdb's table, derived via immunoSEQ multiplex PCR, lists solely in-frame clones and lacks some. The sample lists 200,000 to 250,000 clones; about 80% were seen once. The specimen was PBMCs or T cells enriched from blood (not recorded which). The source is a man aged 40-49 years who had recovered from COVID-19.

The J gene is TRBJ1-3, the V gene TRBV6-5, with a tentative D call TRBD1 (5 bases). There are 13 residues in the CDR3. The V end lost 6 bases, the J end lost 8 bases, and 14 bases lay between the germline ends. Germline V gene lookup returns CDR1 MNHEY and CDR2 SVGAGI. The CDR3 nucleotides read TGTGCCAGCAGAGAGTCCGGGGGGGACACCATATATTTT. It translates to CASRESGGDTIYF.

The CDR3 region has the DNA TGTGCCATTCGTCCCGGGACAGGGACCCCGGTGGGGCAGTACTTC. Residues: CAIRPGTGTPVGQYF. The chain employs TRBV10-3 and TRBJ2-7, with 9 bases lining up with TRBD1. V was clipped by 9 bases and J by 9 bases; unmatched bases: 18. This CDR3 is built from 15 residues. Germline assignment: CDR1 ENHRY and CDR2 SYGVKD.

As DNA, the CDR3 is TGTGCCAGCAGCGTAGTAGCGGAAAGGGGCTACGAGCAGTACTTC. Its protein product is CASSVVAERGYEQYF. The chain is built from TRBV9 and TRBJ2-7; the D gene is possibly TRBD2 (6 bases). CDR1 and CDR2 (germline): SGDLS, YYNGEE. There are 15 residues in the CDR3. The V end lost 0 bases, the J end lost 3 bases, and 13 bases lay between the germline ends.

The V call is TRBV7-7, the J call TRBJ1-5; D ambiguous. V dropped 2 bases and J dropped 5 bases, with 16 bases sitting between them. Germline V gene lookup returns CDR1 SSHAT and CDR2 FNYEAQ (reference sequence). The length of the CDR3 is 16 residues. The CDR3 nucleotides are TGTGCCAGCAGCTTAAGTTTGAGGGAAGGGTATCAGCCCCAGCATTTT. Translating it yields CASSLSLREGYQPQHF.

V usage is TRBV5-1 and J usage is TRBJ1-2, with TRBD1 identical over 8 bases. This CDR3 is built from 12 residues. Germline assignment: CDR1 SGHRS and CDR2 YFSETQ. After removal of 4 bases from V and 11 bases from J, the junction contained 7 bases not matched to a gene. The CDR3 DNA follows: TGCGCCAGCAGCCCGGACAGGGTGGGGTACACCTTC. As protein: CASSPDRVGYTF.

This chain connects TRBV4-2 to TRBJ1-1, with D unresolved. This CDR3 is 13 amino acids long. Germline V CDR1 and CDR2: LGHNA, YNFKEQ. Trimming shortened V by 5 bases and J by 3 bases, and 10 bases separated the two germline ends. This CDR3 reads CASSLSGHTEAFF. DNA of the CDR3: TGTGCCAGCAGCTTAAGCGGGCACACTGAAGCTTTCTTT.